One and the same sample provided the 30 T cell receptor beta chains below, sequenced in a study of T cell responses to AZD1222 COVID-19 vaccine (dated by TCRdb to the early 2020s). The protocol used for the library was the immunoSEQ multiplex PCR assay. Imported from immuneACCESS, the table was reduced by TCRdb to in-frame sequences with V and J called. These copies leave out some clones; in studies compared against another copy, an unresolved V gene accounts for under half, and the cause of the remainder is not known. Recorded for this sample are approximately 200,000 clones; approximately 94% of them occurred a single time. The top ten constitute around 1.7% of the sample. The intended sense of this specimen's time point label: about 28 days (+/-7) after the second vaccine dose. This sample's treatment or condition label indicates: meningococcal conjugate vaccine given as trial control. Sequences were derived from peripheral blood, sampled 28 days after the second dose of the MenACWY control vaccine. All receptors come from an adult who received the MenACWY meningococcal vaccine as a control.

The rearrangement joins TRBV18 to TRBJ2-5, with 10 bases lining up with TRBD2. Germline V gives CDR1 KGHSH, CDR2 LQKENI. V lost 0 bases to trimming and J lost 5 bases; unmatched junction nucleotides: 6. This CDR3 region has 16 residues. CDR3: CASSPPSSGGAETQYF. CDR3 sequence (DNA): TGTGCCAGCTCACCACCGTCAAGCGGGGGGGCCGAGACCCAGTACTTC.

This rearrangement joins TRBV29-1 to TRBJ2-1, with 13 positions matching TRBD2. The J segment lost 0 bases and the V segment lost 5 bases, leaving 7 bases of the junction unmatched. The V gene's germline CDR1 is SQVTM and CDR2 ANQGSEA. The CDR3 runs to 17 residues. The chain's CDR3 is CSVWGRTSGSSYNEQFF. The CDR3 region has the DNA TGCAGCGTTTGGGGTAGGACTAGCGGGAGCTCCTACAATGAGCAGTTCTTC.

The V and J genes are TRBV14 and TRBJ2-7; 7 bases are a match to TRBD2. The germline V gene has CDR1 SGHDN and CDR2 FVKESK. Trimming cost V 4 bases and J 6 bases; bases outside gene matches: 6. The CDR3 spans 13 residues. CDR3 coding DNA: TGTGCCAGCAGCCCACCGGGGAGGGCCGAGCAGTACTTC. Amino acid sequence: CASSPPGRAEQYF.

The genes are TRBV6-5 and TRBJ1-5, with 7 bases that match TRBD1. J lost 1 base, V lost 10 bases, and 7 bases had no gene match. CDR3 size: 14 residues. Germline assignment: CDR1 MNHEY and CDR2 SVGAGI. The CDR3 DNA sequence: TGTGCCACCGTACAGGGGATGAGCAATCAGCCCCAGCATTTT. It specifies CATVQGMSNQPQHF.

The chain carries TRBV28 and TRBJ2-1, with a tentative D call TRBD2 (5 bases). Trimming removed 5 bases at V and 3 bases at J, with 20 bases between. Germline V gene data show CDR1 as MDHEN and CDR2 as SYDVKM. The CDR3 extends over 17 amino acids. The CDR3 reads CASSPKRRTLLYNEQFF. The DNA of the CDR3 is TGTGCCAGCAGTCCTAAGCGAAGGACTCTCCTCTACAATGAGCAGTTCTTC.

This chain links TRBV18 with TRBJ2-7; D perhaps matches TRBD1 (6 bases). Germline V CDR1 and CDR2: KGHSH, LQKENI. CDR3 length: 14 amino acids. Trimming left V 0 bases short and J 5 bases short, with 11 bases between. The CDR3 is CASSPPQGINEQYF. The CDR3 DNA reads TGTGCCAGCTCACCACCTCAGGGGATCAACGAGCAGTACTTC.

V is TRBV20-1 and J is TRBJ2-7; D is possibly TRBD1 (7 bases). The V end lost 3 bases, the J end lost 3 bases, and 15 bases lay between the germline ends. The CDR3 consists of 14 residues. From germline, CDR1 is DFQATT and CDR2 SNEGSKA (reference sequence). The CDR3 region has the DNA TGCAGTGCTAGTAGGGGGGACAGTTTCTACGAGCAGTACTTC. Encoded protein: CSASRGDSFYEQYF.

A word on this clone: Because the CDR3's place on the DNA is in doubt, the DNA is left out and the CDR3 is given as listed by TCRdb. The chain is built from TRBV6-5 and TRBJ1-4. Looked up from germline, CDR1 is MNHEY and CDR2 is SVGAGI. The CDR3 numbers 14 amino acids, ends counted. This CDR3 is CASSSSGRLKELFF.

The chain couples TRBV7-8 to TRBJ1-1, with 8 bases that match TRBD1. CDR3 length: 16 residues. Per the germline V gene, CDR1 is SGHVS and CDR2 is FQNEAQ. With 3 bases clipped from V and 6 bases from J, the junction kept 12 bases outside the gene matches. This CDR3 is CASSLYGRQGASEAFF. CDR3 DNA: TGTGCCAGCAGCTTGTACGGAAGGCAGGGGGCGTCTGAAGCTTTCTTT.

The chain carries TRBV7-9 and TRBJ2-6; D unclear. This CDR3 is 19 amino acids long. Germline CDR1 SEHNR, CDR2 FQNEAQ (reference sequence). Trimming removed 4 bases from V and 1 base from J, with 20 bases in between. CDR3 region: CASSSPFQHNRSGANVLTF. CDR3 nucleotide sequence: TGTGCCAGCAGCTCGCCATTCCAGCATAACCGGTCTGGGGCCAACGTCCTGACTTTC.

V gene TRBV6-1 combines with J gene TRBJ2-2; 9 bases are a match to TRBD1. V lost 4 bases to trimming and J lost 7 bases; unmatched junction nucleotides: 13. The CDR3 runs 17 residues. Looked up from germline, CDR1 is MNHNS and CDR2 is SASEGT. As DNA, the CDR3 is TGTGCCAGCAGTGGAATGAGGACAGGGGTTGGTGGCGGGGAGCTGTTTTTT. Encoded protein: CASSGMRTGVGGGELFF.

In its sample, this clone was seen once. The V and J genes are TRBV2 and TRBJ2-7, with 12 positions matching TRBD2. V gave up 2 bases and J gave up 2 bases; unmatched junction bases: 1. Germline assignment: CDR1 SNHLY and CDR2 FYNNEI. This CDR3 is built from 15 residues. CDR3 DNA sequence: TGTGCCAGCAGTGAACTAGCGGGAGGGCCCTACGAGCAGTACTTC. Amino acids: CASSELAGGPYEQYF.

The CDR3 coding sequence is TGTGCCAGCAGTCACCCGGGACAGGGGGCTGGAGGCTACACCTTC. Protein: CASSHPGQGAGGYTF. The V call is TRBV28, the J call TRBJ1-2, with 12 bases matching TRBD1. The germline gives CDR1 MDHEN, CDR2 SYDVKM. The CDR3 totals 15 residues. The V gene end was trimmed by 5 bases and the J gene end by 8 bases; junction bases not matched to a gene: 9.

The rearrangement uses TRBV19 and TRBJ1-5, with D perhaps TRBD1 (6 bases). Germline CDR1 is LNHDA and CDR2 is SQIVND (reference sequence). Trimming shortened V by 7 bases and J by 0 bases, and 16 bases separated the two germline ends. CDR3 length equals 16 residues. CDR3 in DNA: TGTGCCAGTATTAGCGTGGGGGCTAATAGCAATCAGCCCCAGCATTTT. It specifies CASISVGANSNQPQHF.

The CDR3 DNA is TGTGCCAGCAGTGGCGCGGGGAGCTCCTATAATTCACCCCTCCACTTT. Amino acid sequence: CASSGAGSSYNSPLHF. This chain connects TRBV2 to TRBJ1-6; the D is unclear. The ends were cut back, 4 bases at V and 0 bases at J, with 10 bases in the middle. Per germline, CDR1 SNHLY and CDR2 FYNNEI. This CDR3 is 16 amino acids long.

V usage is TRBV5-1 and J usage is TRBJ2-4; maybe TRBD2 (6 bases). The CDR3 runs 13 residues. Germline CDR1 SGHRS, CDR2 YFSETQ. Trimming stripped 1 base from V and 8 bases from J, with 10 bases between. CDR3 bases: TGCGCCAGCAGCTTGCTCGGGGAGGACATTCAGTACTTC. Protein product: CASSLLGEDIQYF.

The V call is TRBV6-5, the J call TRBJ1-3; D uncertain. This CDR3 is built from 14 residues. V shed 6 bases and J shed 0 bases, with 9 bases lying between them. Germline CDR1 reads MNHEY; CDR2 reads SVGAGI. The CDR3 protein is CASRQLSSGNTIYF. CDR3 coding DNA: TGTGCCAGCAGACAGTTGAGCTCTGGAAACACCATATATTTT.

The V call is TRBV6-5, the J call TRBJ1-2, with D perhaps TRBD1 (5 bases). This CDR3 is 15 amino acids long. Trimming took off 7 bases at V and 6 bases at J, with 21 bases between the two ends. Germline-derived CDR1 and CDR2 are MNHEY and SVGAGI. The DNA of the CDR3 is TGTGCCAGCATCCCCTCGGGCACCAGGGCCGATGGCTACACCTTC. Its protein is CASIPSGTRADGYTF.

This chain joins TRBV19 and TRBJ2-4; 15 positions match TRBD2. The CDR3 runs 16 residues. V trimming: 4 bases; J trimming: 8 bases; junction bases outside the gene matches: 6. CDR1 LNHDA and CDR2 SQIVND come from the germline V gene (reference sequence). The CDR3 protein is CASSRTSGGAVDIQYF. The DNA of the CDR3 is TGTGCCAGTAGTAGGACTAGCGGGGGGGCCGTAGACATTCAGTACTTC.

The V and J genes are TRBV18 and TRBJ2-2, with 8 bases that match TRBD2. This CDR3 has 16 amino acids. Germline CDR1 and CDR2: KGHSH and LQKENI. The V gene end was trimmed by 3 bases and the J gene end by 6 bases; junction bases not matched to a gene: 9. In DNA, the CDR3 is TGTGCCAGCTCACCGCGGGGGGCGGAAGACGCCGGGGAGCTGTTTTTT. This codes for CASSPRGAEDAGELFF. The whole variable domain, filled in from reference TRBV18 and TRBJ2-2, reads NAGVMQNPRHLVRRRGQEARLRCSPMKGHSHVYWYRQLPEEGLKFMVYLQKENIIDESGMPKERFSAEFPKEGPSILRIQQVVRGDSAAYFCASSPRGAEDAGELFFGEGSRLTVL.

The chain recombines TRBV27 with TRBJ2-3, with 15 bases aligning to TRBD2. With V trimmed by 7 bases and J by 4 bases, 9 bases remained unmatched. Germline-derived CDR1 and CDR2 are MNHEY and SMNVEV (reference sequence). This CDR3 comprises 17 residues. CDR3 loop: CASNKWTSGGAPDTQYF. As DNA, the CDR3 is TGTGCCAGCAACAAATGGACTAGCGGGGGGGCCCCAGATACGCAGTATTTT.

The chain links TRBV7-9 to TRBJ1-3; 9 bases are shared with TRBD1. Losses at the gene ends were 3 bases for V and 4 bases for J; bases not matched to a gene: 16. The CDR3 runs to 19 residues. The germline CDR1 and CDR2 sequences are SEHNR and FQNEAQ (reference sequence). CDR3 sequence reads: CASSLWTGAKLEWGNTIYF. CDR3 coding DNA: TGTGCCAGCAGCTTGTGGACAGGGGCTAAACTAGAGTGGGGAAACACCATATATTTT.

The chain couples TRBV24-1 to TRBJ2-7, with TRBD2 as a possible D gene (7 bases). The CDR3 covers 14 residues. V was cut by 5 bases and J by 1 base, with 11 bases left in between. Germline V gives CDR1 KGHDR, CDR2 SFDVKD. This CDR3 is CATSGRGGSYEQYF. The CDR3, as DNA: TGTGCCACCAGTGGAAGGGGGGGGTCCTACGAGCAGTACTTC.

The gene calls are TRBV28 and TRBJ1-1; 9 bases fit TRBD1. CDR1 MDHEN and CDR2 SYDVKM come from the germline V gene. CDR3 size: 14 residues. Losses at the gene ends were 6 bases for V and 7 bases for J; bases not matched to a gene: 9. The CDR3 here is CASSVGQGSGEAFF. CDR3 sequence (DNA): TGTGCCAGCAGCGTCGGACAGGGGAGCGGTGAAGCTTTCTTT.

The chain uses TRBV7-2 and TRBJ1-5; the D is unclear. From germline, CDR1 is SGHTA and CDR2 FQGNSA. The V end was cut by 1 base, the J end by 2 bases, with 6 bases between. The CDR3 runs to 14 residues. The CDR3: CASSLGPGNQPQHF. DNA for the CDR3: TGTGCCAGCAGCTTAGGGCCAGGCAATCAGCCCCAGCATTTT. Combining the CDR3 with reference TRBV7-2 and TRBJ1-5 gives the whole variable domain GAGVSQSPSNKVTEKGKDVELRCDPISGHTALYWYRQSLGQGLEFLIYFQGNSAPDKSGLPSDRFSAERTGGSVSTLTIQRTQQEDSAVYLCASSLGPGNQPQHFGDGTRLSIL.

This chain uses TRBV6-6 with TRBJ2-5, with 8 bases aligning to TRBD1. This CDR3 has 16 amino acids. V was clipped by 4 bases and J by 2 bases; unmatched bases: 9. From germline, CDR1 is MNHNY and CDR2 SVGAGI (reference sequence). The DNA of the CDR3 is TGTGCCAGCAGTTCGACAGGGGCCCCATCTCAAGAGACCCAGTACTTC. This gives the protein CASSSTGAPSQETQYF.

The chain links TRBV11-3 to TRBJ2-1; a weak D match, TRBD2 (6 bases). Germline V gene data show CDR1 as SGHNT and CDR2 as YENEEA. The CDR3 loop spans 15 amino acids. With 1 base removed from V and 4 bases from J, the gap between germline ends came to 11 bases. The CDR3 coding sequence is TGTGCCAGCAGCTTAGGCGCTAGCGATTACAATGAGCAGTTCTTC. Protein: CASSLGASDYNEQFF.

The V gene is TRBV11-1, the J gene TRBJ1-6; 7 bases map to TRBD1. This CDR3 comprises 15 residues. V gave up 4 bases and J gave up 8 bases; unmatched junction bases: 8. Per the germline V gene, CDR1 is SGHAT and CDR2 is FQDESV (reference sequence). The CDR3 sequence: CASSSWTGDDSPLHF. DNA of the CDR3: TGTGCCAGCAGCTCGTGGACAGGAGATGATTCACCCCTCCACTTT.

The V and J genes are TRBV2 and TRBJ1-1, with 7 bases aligning to TRBD1. Germline V lookup: CDR1 SNHLY, CDR2 FYNNEI. The CDR3 runs to 18 residues. With 6 bases clipped from V and 3 bases from J, the junction kept 19 bases outside the gene matches. CDR3 DNA sequence: TGTGCCAGCAGCCCCTCGAGACAGGGTTCAAGCCGGGACACTGAAGCTTTCTTT. This gives the protein CASSPSRQGSSRDTEAFF.

The CDR3 is CASTRRESLEAFF. CDR3 bases: TGTGCCAGCACAAGGAGGGAATCTCTTGAAGCTTTCTTT. V is TRBV12-3 or TRBV12-4 and J is TRBJ1-1; D not certain. The length of the CDR3 is 13 residues. Trimming shortened V by 7 bases and J by 7 bases, and 16 bases separated the two germline ends.